These 24 T cell receptor beta chains were all obtained from the same sample, sequenced in a study of molecular identifiers for immune sequencing clone quantification. Each CDR3 protein gets one entry after TCRdb re-called the PCR reads with MiXCR. The data contain 490,000 or so distinct CDR3 sequences, less than 30% of them singletons. The material sequenced was naive CD8+ T cells from blood, with Jurkat cell RNA spiked in. Subset meaning: FACS-sorted CD8+CD4-CCR7+CD45RA+ naive T cells. The receptors were sampled from a human donor in good health. Some libraries in this study had Jurkat cell RNA spiked in.

About this clonotype itself: Germline is not matched at one junction end, which may reflect a read error. The rearrangement links TRBV19 to TRBJ2-7; D gene unclear. This CDR3 region has 15 residues. From germline, CDR1 is LNHDA and CDR2 SQIVND (reference sequence). CDR3: CASSMTSRSSYKQYF. The DNA for the CDR3 is TGTGCCAGTAGTATGACGTCGAGGAGCTCCTACAAGCAGTACTTC.

The V and J genes are TRBV19 and TRBJ2-7; unclear D gene. The CDR3 contains 14 residues. V lost 5 bases and J 1 base, leaving 12 bases between the germline ends. Germline values: CDR1 LNHDA, CDR2 SQIVND (reference sequence). The CDR3 bases are TGTGCCAGTAGTCCCCAGCCAGCATCCTACGAGCAGTACTTC. This sequence encodes CASSPQPASYEQYF.

Many counts were recorded for this clonotype. This chain uses TRBV2 with TRBJ2-5; D perhaps matches TRBD2 (5 bases). Trimming shortened V by 2 bases and J by 2 bases, and 9 bases separated the two germline ends. CDR3 size: 14 residues. Germline V gene data show CDR1 as SNHLY and CDR2 as FYNNEI. CDR3 nucleotides: TGTGCCAGCAGTGAAAGTCCGGGGCAAGAGACCCAGTACTTC. Protein: CASSESPGQETQYF.

Concerning this clonotype itself: A much larger clone lies a single base off, so this may be a read error. The gene calls are TRBV18 and TRBJ2-6; D may be TRBD2 (6 bases). Trimming left V 3 bases short and J 0 bases short, with 21 bases between. This CDR3 comprises 20 residues. Germline lookup yields CDR1 KGHSH and CDR2 LQKENI. In DNA form, the CDR3 reads TGTGCCAGCTCACCTGTTCGCGGGAAGAGACAGATCTCTGGGGCCAACGTCCTGACTTTC. It specifies CASSPVRGKRQISGANVLTF.

This clonotype was counted a few times. This rearrangement joins TRBV12-3 or TRBV12-4 to TRBJ2-1, with 10 bases matching TRBD2. There are 15 residues in the CDR3. Trimming removed 8 bases from V and 4 bases from J; junction bases left unmatched: 8. The CDR3 nucleotides are TGTGCCAGCGGACCTAGCGGGGGCCCATACAATGAGCAGTTCTTC. This translates into CASGPSGGPYNEQFF.

This clonotype was recorded only once. V gene TRBV7-9 combines with J gene TRBJ2-1; D unclear. There are 15 residues in the CDR3. V was cut by 7 bases and J by 0 bases, with 13 bases left in between. CDR1 is SEHNR and CDR2 is FQNEAQ in the germline V gene (reference sequence). The CDR3 is CASILDGSSYNEQFF. The CDR3 nucleotides are TGTGCCAGCATCTTGGACGGCAGCTCCTACAATGAGCAGTTCTTC.

This clonotype was seen repeatedly, ten times or more. This chain uses TRBV7-9 with TRBJ2-1; D may be TRBD1 (6 bases). V lost 9 bases, J lost 5 bases, and 17 bases lay in between. Germline lookup yields CDR1 SEHNR and CDR2 FQNEAQ (reference sequence). This CDR3 spans 14 amino acids. This chain's CDR3 is CASGQTKDNNEQFF. The DNA of the CDR3 is TGTGCCAGTGGACAGACGAAAGACAACAATGAGCAGTTCTTC.

This clonotype was seen more than once but under ten times. This chain connects TRBV7-7 to TRBJ2-2; TRBD2 is a possible D gene (5 bases). Trimming stripped 5 bases from V and 6 bases from J, with 25 bases between. CDR1 SSHAT and CDR2 FNYEAQ come from the germline V gene (reference sequence). The CDR3 sequence is 18 residues long. CDR3 region: CASSPQPGIISAAGELFF. The CDR3 DNA reads as TGTGCCAGCAGCCCCCAACCGGGAATTATCAGCGCGGCCGGGGAGCTGTTTTTT.

As for this clonotype: A read error may be the cause here, since a much bigger clone is one base away. The V and J genes are TRBV18 and TRBJ1-4, with D tentatively TRBD1 (5 bases). CDR3 length equals 14 residues. The V end was cut by 1 base, the J end by 11 bases, with 14 bases between. The germline V gene has CDR1 KGHSH and CDR2 LQKENI. The CDR3 reads CASSPQGVDDKLFF. The CDR3, as DNA: TGTGCCAGCTCACCACAAGGGGTGGACGATAAACTGTTTTTT.

V gene TRBV27 combines with J gene TRBJ2-7, with TRBD2 identical over 8 bases. The germline V gene encodes CDR1 MNHEY and CDR2 SMNVEV (reference sequence). J lost 1 base, V lost 6 bases, and 8 bases had no gene match. This CDR3 comprises 15 residues. The CDR3 nucleotides are TGTGCCAGCAGCCCTAGCGGGTGGTGGTCCTACGAGCAGTACTTC. It yields the protein CASSPSGWWSYEQYF.

This clonotype turned up a few times. The gene calls are TRBV6-1 and TRBJ2-3, with 7 bases fitting TRBD2. Germline CDR1 MNHNS, CDR2 SASEGT. The CDR3 extends over 15 amino acids. J was trimmed by 1 base and V by 4 bases; bases with no gene match: 5. The CDR3 DNA reads as TGTGCCAGCAGTGCAGAGCGGGATGGCACAGATACGCAGTATTTT. The encoded protein is CASSAERDGTDTQYF.

The chain uses TRBV5-3 and TRBJ2-3, with 11 bases matching TRBD2. Being an ORF, TRBV5-3 has a function that is uncertain. V lost 10 bases and J lost 2; bases outside the gene matches: 12. CDR3 length equals 16 residues. CDR3 sequence (DNA): TGTGCCGGCAGCTTGGAGGGACTAGCGGACACAGATACGCAGTATTTT. Its translation: CAGSLEGLADTDTQYF.

Concerning this clonotype: One junction end disagrees with the germline gene, perhaps due to a read error. The chain carries TRBV4-1 and TRBJ1-4; D gene unclear. In germline, CDR1 is MGHRA, CDR2 YSYEKL. This CDR3 is built from 11 residues. CDR3 residues: CARSPGEKLFF. DNA for the CDR3: TGCGCCCGCAGCCCAGGTGAAAAACTGTTTTTT.

This clonotype was seen a handful of times. The chain has TRBV29-1 and TRBJ2-7; 7 bases line up with TRBD1. V was clipped by 6 bases and J by 3 bases; unmatched bases: 11. The CDR3 is 14 amino acids. CDR1 SQVTM and CDR2 ANQGSEA come from the germline V gene. CDR3 sequence: CSVRGYRGGYEQYF. For the CDR3, the DNA is TGCAGCGTCCGAGGGTACAGGGGTGGCTACGAGCAGTACTTC.

For this clonotype: The junction and the germline gene differ at one end; a read error may be behind it. The chain employs TRBV4-1 and TRBJ1-5; 7 bases map to TRBD1. Germline lookup yields CDR1 MGHRA and CDR2 YSYEKL. This CDR3 is built from 13 residues. The chain's CDR3 is CASSQLQGQPQQF. The CDR3 coding sequence is TGCGCCAGCAGCCAATTACAGGGACAGCCCCAGCAATTT.

V usage is TRBV4-1 and J usage is TRBJ2-1; 9 nucleotides align to TRBD1. Germline V gene lookup returns CDR1 MGHRA and CDR2 YSYEKL. J lost 0 bases, V lost 1 base, and 1 base had no gene match. CDR3 size: 16 residues. The CDR3 loop reads CASSQGQGVSYNEQFF. CDR3 bases: TGCGCCAGCAGCCAAGGACAGGGGGTCTCCTACAATGAGCAGTTCTTC.

Many counts were recorded for this clonotype. The CDR3 DNA reads TGCAGCGTGTTAGCAGGGGGCCTTGCGGACTATGGCTACACCTTC. Translating gives CSVLAGGLADYGYTF. The rearrangement joins TRBV29-1 to TRBJ1-2, with 8 bases fitting TRBD1. Germline V CDR1 and CDR2: SQVTM, ANQGSEA. V shed 6 bases, J shed 3 bases, and the junction held 12 bases outside the gene matches. The CDR3 is 15 amino acids.

Turning to this clonotype: In this CDR3 the conserved last residue, phenylalanine or tryptophan, is missing, so a read error is likely. The rearrangement uses TRBV19 and TRBJ1-2; D perhaps matches TRBD1 (6 bases). The ends were cut back, 6 bases at V and 4 bases at J, with 9 bases in the middle. This CDR3 has 12 residues. Looked up from germline, CDR1 is LNHDA and CDR2 is SQIVND (reference sequence). CDR3 bases: TGTGCCAGTAGCCCGGACAGCTATGGCTACACCCTC. This translates into CASSPDSYGYTL.

J is TRBJ2-2 and V is TRBV5-4; no clear D gene. This CDR3 spans 13 amino acids. Germline CDR1 reads SGHNT; CDR2 reads YYREEE (reference sequence). With 5 bases removed from V and 5 bases from J, the gap between germline ends came to 10 bases. CDR3 nucleotide sequence: TGTGCCAGCAGTCGGTACTCGACCGGGGAGCTGTTTTTT. It yields the protein CASSRYSTGELFF. Together with reference TRBV5-4 and TRBJ2-2, the CDR3 gives the full variable domain: ETGVTQSPTHLIKTRGQQVTLRCSSQSGHNTVSWYQQALGQGPQFIFQYYREEENGRGNFPPRFSGLQFPNYSSELNVNALELDDSALYLCASSRYSTGELFFGEGSRLTVL.

Ten or more counts support this clonotype. The chain couples TRBV15 to TRBJ2-3; D not resolved. Trimming shortened V by 5 bases and J by 2 bases, and 14 bases separated the two germline ends. CDR1 LNHNV and CDR2 YYDKDF come from the germline V gene (reference sequence). The CDR3 is made up of 15 amino acids. The chain's CDR3 is CATSDRLLLTDTQYF. The CDR3 region has the DNA TGTGCCACCAGCGACCGTCTGCTTCTCACAGATACGCAGTATTTT.

This clonotype was counted a few times. The chain uses TRBV5-6 and TRBJ1-1, with TRBD1 matching 8 bases. Germline values: CDR1 SGHDT, CDR2 YYEEEE. Trimming removed 1 base from V and 1 base from J; junction bases left unmatched: 3. The CDR3 consists of 15 residues. The CDR3 nucleotides read TGTGCCAGCAGCTTGTGGGACAGGCAGAACACTGAAGCTTTCTTT. As protein: CASSLWDRQNTEAFF.

The chain has TRBV12-3 or TRBV12-4 and TRBJ2-1; D not certain. This CDR3 is built from 12 residues. Trimming removed 7 bases from V and 10 bases from J, with 14 bases in between. CDR3: CASTLEHEEQFF. CDR3 DNA sequence: TGTGCCAGCACCCTCGAACACGAGGAGCAGTTCTTC.

The chain carries TRBV7-2 and TRBJ2-3; 9 bases are a match to TRBD1. Trimming took 5 bases from V and 6 from J; bases not matched to a gene: 21. The CDR3 contains 19 residues. Germline-derived CDR1 and CDR2 are SGHTA and FQGNSA. CDR3 coding DNA: TGTGCCAGCAGCCGACCGTTTCACTACGGGACAGGGTCCTGGGATACGCAGTATTTT. Protein sequence: CASSRPFHYGTGSWDTQYF.

This clonotype appeared many times. CDR3 nucleotide sequence: TGTGCCAGCAGCTGGGGGGTAGATACGCAGTATTTT. It encodes CASSWGVDTQYF. The chain links TRBV5-4 to TRBJ2-3; the D gene is possibly TRBD2 (6 bases). Germline V gene lookup returns CDR1 SGHNT and CDR2 YYREEE (reference sequence). Trimming shortened V by 3 bases and J by 5 bases, and 7 bases separated the two germline ends. CDR3 length: 12 residues.